This T cell receptor beta chain was captured in a study of blood T cell repertoires in COVID-19. Germline CDR1 DFQATT, CDR2 SNEGSKA (reference sequence). Trimming cost V 3 bases and J 3 bases, with 9 bases left between them. CDR3 size: 12 residues. The data were produced by immunoSEQ multiplex PCR, yet TCRdb's version contains in-frame clones alone and is incomplete. The table has approximately 230,000 clones, 80% to 90% seen once. The sequence came from a man at least 80 years old with acute or convalescent COVID-19. The genes are TRBV20-1 and TRBJ2-7; D perhaps matches TRBD1 (5 bases). Sequencing used peripheral blood. The CDR3 DNA reads as TGCAGTGCTAGTAGAAGGGGCTACGAGCAGTACTTC. Translated, it gives CSASRRGYEQYF.